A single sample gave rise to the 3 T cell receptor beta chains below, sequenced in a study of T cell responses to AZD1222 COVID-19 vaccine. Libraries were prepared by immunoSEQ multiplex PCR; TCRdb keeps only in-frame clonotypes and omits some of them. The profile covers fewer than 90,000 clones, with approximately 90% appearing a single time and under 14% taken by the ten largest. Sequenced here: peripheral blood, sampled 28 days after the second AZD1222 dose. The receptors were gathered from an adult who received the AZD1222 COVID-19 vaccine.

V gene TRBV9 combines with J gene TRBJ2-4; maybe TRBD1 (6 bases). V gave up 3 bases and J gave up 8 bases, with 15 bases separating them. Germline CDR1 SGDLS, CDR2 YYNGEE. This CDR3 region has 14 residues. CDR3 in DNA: TGTGCCAGCAGCGCCGGGACACGGAACGACATTCAGTACTTC. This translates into CASSAGTRNDIQYF.

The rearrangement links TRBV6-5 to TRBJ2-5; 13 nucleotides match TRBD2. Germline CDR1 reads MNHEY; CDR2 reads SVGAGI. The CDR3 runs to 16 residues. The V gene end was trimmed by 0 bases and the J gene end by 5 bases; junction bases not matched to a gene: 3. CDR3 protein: CASSYSTSGGLETQYF. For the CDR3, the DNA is TGTGCCAGCAGTTACTCGACTAGCGGGGGGTTGGAGACCCAGTACTTC.

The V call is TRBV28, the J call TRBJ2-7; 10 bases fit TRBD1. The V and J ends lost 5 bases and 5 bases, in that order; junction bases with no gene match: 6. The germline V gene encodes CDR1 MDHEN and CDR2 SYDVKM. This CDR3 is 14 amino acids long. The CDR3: CASSPGTGAHEQYF. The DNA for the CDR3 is TGTGCCAGCAGTCCCGGGACAGGGGCCCACGAGCAGTACTTC.